A selection of T cell receptor beta chains follows, all from one sample in a study of blood T cells in healthy people across ages. TCRdb re-derived calls from the 5' RACE reads in MiXCR, one entry per CDR3 protein. The sample carries fewer than 1.5 million distinct CDR3 sequences, roughly 40% recorded once. Sequencing was performed on blood. These TCRs come from a woman under 30 in good health. CDR3s include the opening cysteine and the closing phenylalanine or tryptophan. D genes are given only for firm matches. Size values are once, few and many counts, or a class for expanded clones, and some rows have none.

size,J,V,D,CDR3,DNA
few,TRBJ2-5,TRBV15,NA,CATSRVGDEQYF,TGTGCCACCAGCAGAGTAGGGGATGAGCAGTACTTC
few,TRBJ1-4,TRBV12-3/TRBV12-4,NA,CASSLTVPNEKLFF,TGTGCCAGCAGCCTGACAGTACCTAATGAAAAACTGTTTTTT
NA,TRBJ2-1,TRBV20-1,NA,CSARDRAVVYNEQFF,TGCAGTGCTAGAGATAGAGCGGTTGTCTACAATGAGCAGTTCTTC
few,TRBJ2-3,TRBV7-2,TRBD2,CASRPTSGHSDTQYF,TGTGCCAGCAGGCCTACTAGCGGGCATTCAGATACGCAGTATTTT
NA,TRBJ2-7,TRBV7-9,TRBD2,CASSFDLTGGSEQYF,TGTGCCAGCAGCTTTGACCTTACGGGGGGTTCCGAGCAGTACTTC
few,TRBJ2-1,TRBV11-1,TRBD2,CASSLSGLASTLARGDNEQFF,TGTGCTAGCAGCTTATCCGGACTAGCCTCGACCCTCGCCCGAGGCGACAATGAGCAGTTCTTC
NA,TRBJ1-2,TRBV7-9,NA,CASSLLQSGGYTF,TGTGCCAGCAGCTTATTACAGTCAGGGGGCTACACCTTC
NA,TRBJ1-2,TRBV6-1,NA,CASSQAGPLAFYGYTF,TGTGCCAGCAGTCAAGCCGGGCCCCTAGCCTTCTATGGCTACACCTTC
few,TRBJ2-5,TRBV20-1,NA,CSARDGLGETQYF,TGCAGTGCTAGAGATGGGTTAGGAGAGACCCAGTACTTC
NA,TRBJ2-7,TRBV5-1,NA,CASSLAEGHAYEQYF,TGCGCCAGCAGCTTGGCCGAAGGACATGCCTACGAGCAGTACTTC
NA,TRBJ2-1,TRBV7-2,TRBD2,CASSLAKGLAGVSNEQFF,TGTGCCAGCAGCTTAGCAAAGGGACTAGCGGGAGTAAGCAATGAGCAGTTCTTC
NA,TRBJ2-1,TRBV6-5,NA,CASSYSTEYNEQFF,TGTGCCAGCAGTTACTCGACAGAGTACAATGAGCAGTTCTTC
once,TRBJ2-7,TRBV2,NA,CASSEEAGKVQYF,TGTGCCAGCAGTGAGGAGGCAGGGAAGGTCCAGTACTTC
NA,TRBJ1-4,TRBV13,NA,CASTRQRGEKLFF,TGTGCCAGCACCCGCCAGAGGGGTGAAAAACTGTTTTTT
NA,TRBJ2-3,TRBV20-1,TRBD2,CSARDDGGSSTDTQYF,TGCAGTGCTAGAGACGACGGGGGGTCCTCCACAGATACGCAGTATTTT
NA,TRBJ2-7,TRBV27,NA,CASSLEGSIYEQYF,TGTGCCAGCAGCCTGGAGGGGTCAATCTACGAGCAGTACTTC
NA,TRBJ2-1,TRBV15,TRBD2,CATIRAGRYNEQFF,TGTGCCACCATCAGAGCGGGGCGTTACAATGAGCAGTTCTTC
NA,TRBJ2-3,TRBV12-3/TRBV12-4,TRBD2,CASSSPSGESTDTQYF,TGTGCCAGCAGTTCCCCAAGCGGGGAGAGCACAGATACGCAGTATTTT
NA,TRBJ2-1,TRBV12-3/TRBV12-4,TRBD2,CASSFVLLRREGTPHEQFF,TGTGCCAGCAGTTTCGTACTGTTGAGGCGGGAGGGTACCCCCCATGAGCAGTTCTTC
NA,TRBJ1-2,TRBV9,NA,CASSETTGPYGYTF,TGTGCCAGCAGCGAGACCACAGGGCCCTATGGCTACACCTTC
NA,TRBJ2-3,TRBV9,TRBD2,CASSTSGGWTDTQYF,TGTGCCAGCAGCACGAGCGGGGGGTGGACAGATACGCAGTATTTT
NA,TRBJ2-3,TRBV9,NA,CASSAGLPVQDTQYF,TGTGCCAGCAGCGCCGGCCTCCCTGTGCAAGATACGCAGTATTTT
NA,TRBJ1-1,TRBV27,NA,CASSLSSGVRTEAFF,TGTGCCAGCAGTTTATCATCGGGGGTCAGGACTGAAGCTTTCTTT
NA,TRBJ2-7,TRBV6-6,NA,CASSYSREGSEQYF,TGTGCCAGCAGTTATTCCAGGGAAGGTAGCGAGCAGTACTTC
many,TRBJ2-7,TRBV25-1,TRBD1,CASSHGTGAYEQYF,TGTGCCAGCAGTCACGGGACAGGAGCCTACGAGCAGTACTTC
NA,TRBJ1-2,TRBV6-1,NA,CATREGPGSADGYTF,TGTGCCACCAGGGAAGGGCCTGGGTCCGCCGATGGCTACACCTTC
NA,TRBJ2-3,TRBV11-3,NA,CASSPMGATDTQYF,TGTGCCAGCAGCCCCATGGGGGCCACAGATACGCAGTATTTT
NA,TRBJ2-5,TRBV7-3,TRBD2,CASSHSGGAETQYF,TGTGCCAGCAGCCATAGCGGGGGGGCGGAGACCCAGTACTTC
NA,TRBJ2-1,TRBV18,NA,CASSPPGAGRSSYNEQFF,TGTGCCAGCTCACCGCCTGGGGCGGGACGAAGCTCCTACAATGAGCAGTTCTTC
NA,TRBJ2-3,TRBV5-1,NA,CASSSVYPDTQYF,TGCGCCAGCAGTAGTGTTTATCCAGATACGCAGTATTTT
many,TRBJ2-7,TRBV20-1,NA,CSASTWTDQAYEQYF,TGCAGTGCTAGTACCTGGACAGACCAGGCCTACGAGCAGTACTTC
many,TRBJ2-1,TRBV5-1,TRBD2,CASSPGLAGEGTYNEQFF,TGCGCCAGCAGCCCGGGACTAGCGGGAGAAGGAACCTACAATGAGCAGTTCTTC
few,TRBJ2-4,TRBV20-1,NA,CSASRGAKNIQYF,TGCAGTGCCAGTCGGGGGGCCAAAAACATTCAGTACTTC
NA,TRBJ2-1,TRBV6-1,NA,CASSEPLGEQFF,TGTGCCAGCAGTGAACCCCTGGGAGAGCAGTTCTTC
few,TRBJ2-5,TRBV28,NA,CASTPVSNQETQYF,TGTGCCAGCACCCCCGTAAGCAACCAAGAGACCCAGTACTTC
NA,TRBJ2-5,TRBV3-1,TRBD2,CASSLQTSGRAEQYF,TGTGCCAGCAGTCTTCAGACTAGCGGGAGGGCGGAGCAGTACTTC
NA,TRBJ1-1,TRBV20-1,NA,CSARVLGGDTEAFF,TGCAGTGCTAGAGTGTTGGGAGGGGACACTGAAGCTTTCTTT
NA,TRBJ2-1,TRBV12-3/TRBV12-4,TRBD2,CASSPGLAKTYNEQFF,TGTGCCAGCAGTCCGGGACTAGCTAAGACTTACAATGAGCAGTTCTTC
once,TRBJ1-2,TRBV2,NA,CASSWDIDYGYTF,TGTGCCAGCAGCTGGGACATTGACTATGGCTACACCTTC
few,TRBJ2-7,TRBV28,NA,CASSARGLSYEQYF,TGTGCCAGCAGTGCCCGGGGTTTATCCTACGAGCAGTACTTC
NA,TRBJ2-1,TRBV3-1,NA,CASSQGWADNEQFF,TGTGCCAGCAGCCAGGGGTGGGCCGACAATGAGCAGTTCTTC
few,TRBJ1-6,TRBV12-3/TRBV12-4,NA,CASSFSSVPNSPLHF,TGTGCCAGCAGTTTTTCAAGCGTCCCTAATTCACCCCTCCACTTT
few,TRBJ2-3,TRBV27,NA,CASSPSGDWNTQYF,TGTGCCAGCAGCCCTAGTGGAGATTGGAATACGCAGTATTTT
few,TRBJ1-1,TRBV6-5,NA,CASSYGWLVNTEAFF,TGTGCCAGCAGTTACGGGTGGCTGGTGAACACTGAAGCTTTCTTT
NA,TRBJ2-3,TRBV7-2,NA,CASSSDRCTQYF,TGTGCCAGCAGCTCAGACAGATGCACGCAGTATTTT
NA,TRBJ2-3,TRBV29-1,NA,CSVERQTDTQYF,TGCAGCGTTGAGAGGCAGACAGATACGCAGTATTTT
NA,TRBJ1-6,TRBV6-1,NA,CASSGTDADQLYSNSPLHF,TGTGCCAGCAGTGGGACAGACGCCGACCAATTATACTCAAATTCACCCCTCCACTTT
NA,TRBJ1-3,TRBV21-1,NA,CASTRDTDDQRPSGNTIYF,TGTGCCAGCACCCGGGACACGGACGACCAACGCCCCTCTGGAAACACCATATATTTT
few,TRBJ2-3,TRBV20-1,TRBD2,CSSVAAGRDTQYF,TGCAGTTCAGTAGCAGCGGGGAGAGATACGCAGTATTTT